This T cell receptor beta chain was observed in a study of blood T cell repertoires in COVID-19. Study summary: The origin of the acute and convalescent COVID-19 samples was the United States, Italy and Spain.

Germline V lookup: CDR1 MNHEY, CDR2 SVGAGI. Trimming took 5 bases from V and 3 from J, leaving 11 bases between them. The length of the CDR3 is 14 residues. Data came from immunoSEQ multiplex PCR; TCRdb stores just in-frame clones and leaves some out. The data show some 220,000 clones, with 84% seen just once and 5% to 6.5% held by the top ten. The chain recombines TRBV6-5 with TRBJ2-1, with D possibly TRBD2 on 6 matching bases. The receptor was derived from a woman aged 60-75 years who had recovered from COVID-19. What was sequenced was peripheral blood. The CDR3: CASSITGGYNEQFF. CDR3 DNA sequence: TGTGCCAGCAGTATAACCGGGGGCTACAATGAGCAGTTCTTC.